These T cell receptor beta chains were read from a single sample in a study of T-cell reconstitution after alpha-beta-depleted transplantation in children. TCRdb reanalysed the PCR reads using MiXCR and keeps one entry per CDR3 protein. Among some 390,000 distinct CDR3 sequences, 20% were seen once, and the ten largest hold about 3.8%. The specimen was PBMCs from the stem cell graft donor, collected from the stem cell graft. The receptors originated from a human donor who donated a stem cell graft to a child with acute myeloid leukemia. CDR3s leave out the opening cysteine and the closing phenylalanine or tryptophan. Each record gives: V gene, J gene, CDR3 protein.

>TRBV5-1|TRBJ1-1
ASRGDSPYTEAF
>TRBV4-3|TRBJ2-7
ASSQDWGLTYEQY
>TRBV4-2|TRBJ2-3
ASSQDRALGTDTQY
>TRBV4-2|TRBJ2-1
ASSQVYPSGSSGNNEQF
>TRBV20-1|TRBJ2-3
SAPHSGRATDTQY
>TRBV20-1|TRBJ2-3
SASPGTDTQY
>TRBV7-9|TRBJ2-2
ANMGLGNTGELF
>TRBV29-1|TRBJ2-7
SVEATGTANYEQY
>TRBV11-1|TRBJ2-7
ASSLTVGTSGSSGGEQY
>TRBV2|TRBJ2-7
ASSGQTEQY
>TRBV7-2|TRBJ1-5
ASSQNSNQPQH
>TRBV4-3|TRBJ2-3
ASSQGGGTDTQY
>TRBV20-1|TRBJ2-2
SARLRALGTGELF
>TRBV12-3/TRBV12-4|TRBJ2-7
ASSRQGAGYEQY
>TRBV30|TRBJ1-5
AWSITGDQPQH
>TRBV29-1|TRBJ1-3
SVGDSQSGNTIY
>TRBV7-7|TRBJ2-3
ASSLGVAGAKDTQY
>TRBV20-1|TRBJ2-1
SARKIGGQGKHEQF
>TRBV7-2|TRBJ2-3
ASSVQQGAVTDTQY
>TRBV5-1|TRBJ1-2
ASSRRGIPNYGYT
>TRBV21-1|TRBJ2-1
ASSRGGRAHNEQF
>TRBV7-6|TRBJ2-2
ASTLAGEVGELF
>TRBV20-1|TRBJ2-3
SAEGPIVDTQY
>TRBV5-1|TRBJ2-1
ASSSGGGGRAYNEQF
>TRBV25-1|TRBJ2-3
ASSAPGLAGVNTQY
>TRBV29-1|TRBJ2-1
SVVGRRINEQF
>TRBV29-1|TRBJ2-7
SVTPGRRAGEQY
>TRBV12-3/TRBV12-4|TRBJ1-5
ASSRTGGVQPQH
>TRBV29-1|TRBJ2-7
SVESPPFSGRSHEQY